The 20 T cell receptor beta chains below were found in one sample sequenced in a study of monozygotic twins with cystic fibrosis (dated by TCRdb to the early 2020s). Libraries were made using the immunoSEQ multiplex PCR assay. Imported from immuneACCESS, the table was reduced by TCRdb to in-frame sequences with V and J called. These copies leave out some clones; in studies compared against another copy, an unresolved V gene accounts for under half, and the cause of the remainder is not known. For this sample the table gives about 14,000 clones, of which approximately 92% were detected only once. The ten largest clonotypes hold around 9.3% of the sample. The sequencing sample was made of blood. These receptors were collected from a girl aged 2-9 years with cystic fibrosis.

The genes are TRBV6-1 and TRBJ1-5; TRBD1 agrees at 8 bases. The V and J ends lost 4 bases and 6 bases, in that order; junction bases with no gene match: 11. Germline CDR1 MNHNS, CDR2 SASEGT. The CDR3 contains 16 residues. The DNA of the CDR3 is TGTGCCAGCAGTGCGGACAGGGCGGTATTAGGTCAGCCCCAGCATTTT. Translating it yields CASSADRAVLGQPQHF.

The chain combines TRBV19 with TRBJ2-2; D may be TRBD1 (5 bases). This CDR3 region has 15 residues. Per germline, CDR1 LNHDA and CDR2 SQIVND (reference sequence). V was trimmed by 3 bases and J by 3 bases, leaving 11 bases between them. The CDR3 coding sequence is TGTGCCAGTAGTATGTTTAGGGGCCACACCGGGGAGCTGTTTTTT. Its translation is CASSMFRGHTGELFF.

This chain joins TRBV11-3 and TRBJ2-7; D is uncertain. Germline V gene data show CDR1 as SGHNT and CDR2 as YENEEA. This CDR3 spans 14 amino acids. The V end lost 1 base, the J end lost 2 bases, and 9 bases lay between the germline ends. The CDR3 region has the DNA TGTGCCAGCAGCTTAGGGCAGGTCCCCTACGAGCAGTACTTC. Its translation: CASSLGQVPYEQYF.

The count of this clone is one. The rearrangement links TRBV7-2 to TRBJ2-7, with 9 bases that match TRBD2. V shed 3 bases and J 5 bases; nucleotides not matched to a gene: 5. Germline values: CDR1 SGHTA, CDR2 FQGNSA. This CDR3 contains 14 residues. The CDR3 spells CASSLPREGNEQYF. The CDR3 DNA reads TGTGCCAGCAGCTTGCCGCGGGAGGGTAACGAGCAGTACTTC.

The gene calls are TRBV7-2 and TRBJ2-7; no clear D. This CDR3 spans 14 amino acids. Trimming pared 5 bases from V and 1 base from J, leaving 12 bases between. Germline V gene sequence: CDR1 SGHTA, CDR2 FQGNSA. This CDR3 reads CASSRVRASYEQYF. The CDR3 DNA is TGTGCCAGCAGCCGAGTTAGGGCATCCTACGAGCAGTACTTC.

The CDR3 loop reads CASSWQANYGYTF. In nucleotides, the CDR3 is TGTGCCAGCAGTTGGCAGGCGAACTATGGCTACACCTTC. This sequence joins TRBV27 and TRBJ1-2; D remains unclear. The CDR3 length is 13 residues. CDR1 and CDR2 from the germline V gene are MNHEY and SMNVEV (reference sequence). V was trimmed by 4 bases and J by 2 bases, leaving 8 bases between them.

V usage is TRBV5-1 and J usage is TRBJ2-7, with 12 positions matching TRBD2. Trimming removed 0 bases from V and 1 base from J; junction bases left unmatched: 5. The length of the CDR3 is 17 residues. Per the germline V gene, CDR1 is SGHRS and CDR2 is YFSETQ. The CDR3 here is CASSLGLLAGGSYEQYF. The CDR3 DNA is TGCGCCAGCAGCTTGGGGCTACTAGCGGGAGGATCCTACGAGCAGTACTTC.

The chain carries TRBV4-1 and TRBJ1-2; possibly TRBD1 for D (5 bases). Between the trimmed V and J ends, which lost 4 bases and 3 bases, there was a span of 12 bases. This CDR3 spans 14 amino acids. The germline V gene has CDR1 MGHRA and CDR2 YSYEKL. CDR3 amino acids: CASSPGSGDYGYTF. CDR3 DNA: TGCGCCAGCAGCCCAGGGTCGGGCGACTATGGCTACACCTTC.

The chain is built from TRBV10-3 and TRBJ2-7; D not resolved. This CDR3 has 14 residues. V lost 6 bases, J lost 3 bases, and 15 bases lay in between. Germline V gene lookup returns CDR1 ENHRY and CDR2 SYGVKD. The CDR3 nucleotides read TGTGCCATCAGGAGTGAAGGGCGCGGCTACGAGCAGTACTTC. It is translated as CAIRSEGRGYEQYF.

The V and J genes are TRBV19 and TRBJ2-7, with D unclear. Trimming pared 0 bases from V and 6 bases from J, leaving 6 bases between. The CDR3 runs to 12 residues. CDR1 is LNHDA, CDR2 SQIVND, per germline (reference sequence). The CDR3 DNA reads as TGTGCCAGTAGTATAGAAGGAAGCGAGCAGTACTTC. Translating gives CASSIEGSEQYF.

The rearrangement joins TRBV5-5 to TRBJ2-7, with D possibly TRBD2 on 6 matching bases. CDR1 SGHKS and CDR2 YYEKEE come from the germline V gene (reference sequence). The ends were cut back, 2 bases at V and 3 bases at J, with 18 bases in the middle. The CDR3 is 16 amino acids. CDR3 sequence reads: CASSLRNVGRDYEQYF. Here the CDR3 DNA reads TGTGCCAGCAGCTTAAGAAATGTAGGGCGGGACTACGAGCAGTACTTC.

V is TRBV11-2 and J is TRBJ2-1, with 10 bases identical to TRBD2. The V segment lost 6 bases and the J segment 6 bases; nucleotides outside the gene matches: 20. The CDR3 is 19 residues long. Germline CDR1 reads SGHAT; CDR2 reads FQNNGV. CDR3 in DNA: TGTGCCAGCAGATTTAGAGCGGGAGGGCCCATTGGTCCGGGCAATGAGCAGTTCTTC. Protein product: CASRFRAGGPIGPGNEQFF.

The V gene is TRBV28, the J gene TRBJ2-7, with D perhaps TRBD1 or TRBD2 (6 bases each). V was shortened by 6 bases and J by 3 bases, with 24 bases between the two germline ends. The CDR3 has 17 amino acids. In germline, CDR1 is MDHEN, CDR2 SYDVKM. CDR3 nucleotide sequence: TGTGCCAGCAGCCAGCCGGGACAAGGAGGGCTTCTCTACGAGCAGTACTTC. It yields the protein CASSQPGQGGLLYEQYF.

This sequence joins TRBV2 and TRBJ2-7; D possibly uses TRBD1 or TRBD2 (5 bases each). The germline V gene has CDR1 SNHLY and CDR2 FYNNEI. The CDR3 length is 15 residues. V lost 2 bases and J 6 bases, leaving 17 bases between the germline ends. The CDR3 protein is CASSESRGETGEQYF. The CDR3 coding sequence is TGTGCCAGCAGTGAATCACGGGGCGAGACCGGCGAGCAGTACTTC.

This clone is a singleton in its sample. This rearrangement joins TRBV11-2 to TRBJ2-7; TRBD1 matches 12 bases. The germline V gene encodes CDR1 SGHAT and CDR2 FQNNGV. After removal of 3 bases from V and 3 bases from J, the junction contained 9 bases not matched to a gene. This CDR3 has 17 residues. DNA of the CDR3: TGTGCCAGCAGCTTGGACCAGGGGACAGGGGGCAGCTACGAGCAGTACTTC. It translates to CASSLDQGTGGSYEQYF. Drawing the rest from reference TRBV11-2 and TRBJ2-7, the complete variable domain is EAGVAQSPRYKIIEKRQSVAFWCNPISGHATLYWYQQILGQGPKLLIQFQNNGVVDDSQLPKDRFSAERLKGVDSTLKIQPAKLEDSAVYLCASSLDQGTGGSYEQYFGPGTRLTVT.

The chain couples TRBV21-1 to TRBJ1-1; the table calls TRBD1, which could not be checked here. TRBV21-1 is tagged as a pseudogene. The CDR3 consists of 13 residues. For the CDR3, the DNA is TGTGCCAGCAGCGGACAGTCCCACACTGAAGCTTTCTTT. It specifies CASSGQSHTEAFF.

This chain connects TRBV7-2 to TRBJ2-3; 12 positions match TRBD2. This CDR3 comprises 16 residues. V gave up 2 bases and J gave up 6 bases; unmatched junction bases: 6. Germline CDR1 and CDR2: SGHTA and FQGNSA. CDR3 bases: TGTGCCAGCAGCTTACTAGCGGGAGGGAGAGCGGATACGCAGTATTTT. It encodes CASSLLAGGRADTQYF.

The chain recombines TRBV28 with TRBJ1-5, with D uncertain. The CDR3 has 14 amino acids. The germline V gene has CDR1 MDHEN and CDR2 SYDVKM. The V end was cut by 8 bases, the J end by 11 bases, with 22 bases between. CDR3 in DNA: TGTGCCAGCGGCTCACGGCAGGCCCTGAGGACCCAGCATTTT. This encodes CASGSRQALRTQHF.

CDR3 coding DNA: TGTGCCAGCTCCACCGAGGGACTGTCGAACTATGGCTACACCTTC. It translates to CASSTEGLSNYGYTF. V is TRBV2 and J is TRBJ1-2; D is possibly TRBD1 (5 bases). V was shortened by 8 bases and J by 2 bases, with 18 bases between the two germline ends. Germline V gene sequence: CDR1 SNHLY, CDR2 FYNNEI. The CDR3 totals 15 residues.

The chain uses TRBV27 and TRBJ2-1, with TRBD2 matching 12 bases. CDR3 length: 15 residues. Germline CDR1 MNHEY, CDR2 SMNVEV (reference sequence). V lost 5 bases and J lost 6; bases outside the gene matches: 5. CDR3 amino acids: CASSLLAGGLNEQFF. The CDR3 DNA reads TGTGCCAGCAGTCTACTAGCGGGAGGCCTCAATGAGCAGTTCTTC.